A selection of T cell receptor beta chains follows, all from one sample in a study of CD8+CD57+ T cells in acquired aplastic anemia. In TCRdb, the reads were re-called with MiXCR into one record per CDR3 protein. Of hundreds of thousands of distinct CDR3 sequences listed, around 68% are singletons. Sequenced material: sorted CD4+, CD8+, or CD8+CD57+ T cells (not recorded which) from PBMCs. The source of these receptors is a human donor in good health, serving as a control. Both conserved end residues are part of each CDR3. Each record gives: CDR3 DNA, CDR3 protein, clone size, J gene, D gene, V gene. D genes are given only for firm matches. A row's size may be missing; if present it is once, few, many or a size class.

CDR3nt: TGTGCCAGCAGCTTGACGACGGGCCCAGTGGGGCAGCAGCATTTT
CDR3aa: CASSLTTGPVGQQHF
abundance: NA
j_gene: TRBJ1-5
d_gene: NA
v_gene: TRBV13

CDR3nt: TGTGCCAGCAGTCCATACCGGGACTATAGTGAAGCTTTC
CDR3aa: CASSPYRDYSEAF
abundance: NA
j_gene: TRBJ1-2
d_gene: NA
v_gene: TRBV7-6

CDR3nt: TGCAGTGCTAGAATGGGGGGAGATACGCAGTATTTT
CDR3aa: CSARMGGDTQYF
abundance: NA
j_gene: TRBJ2-3
d_gene: NA
v_gene: TRBV20-1

CDR3nt: TGCAGGGATACAGGGGGAGGGAGCGCTAGGGCTGAAGCTTTCTTT
CDR3aa: CRDTGGGSARAEAFF
abundance: NA
j_gene: TRBJ1-1
d_gene: TRBD1
v_gene: TRBV20-1

CDR3nt: TGCACTGCGAGAGACCTGGGGGAGCACTTC
CDR3aa: CTARDLGEHF
abundance: NA
j_gene: TRBJ2-7
d_gene: NA
v_gene: TRBV20-1

CDR3nt: TGTGCCAGCAGTTTATCGTGGGGTTCGGGGTCACCCCTCCACTTT
CDR3aa: CASSLSWGSGSPLHF
abundance: NA
j_gene: TRBJ1-6
d_gene: NA
v_gene: TRBV27

CDR3nt: TGTGCCAGCAGCATCTGCGGACACGGCAGGGCTCATTCACCCCTCCACTTT
CDR3aa: CASSICGHGRAHSPLHF
abundance: NA
j_gene: TRBJ1-6
d_gene: NA
v_gene: TRBV11-2

CDR3nt: TGCAGTGCTAGAACACACAGGGGGGTGGAAGAGACCCAGTACTTC
CDR3aa: CSARTHRGVEETQYF
abundance: NA
j_gene: TRBJ2-5
d_gene: TRBD1
v_gene: TRBV20-1

CDR3nt: TGCGCCAGCAACCCTAGCGGGAAGGGCACAGATACGCAGTATTTT
CDR3aa: CASNPSGKGTDTQYF
abundance: many
j_gene: TRBJ2-3
d_gene: TRBD2
v_gene: TRBV10-2

CDR3nt: TGTGCCAGCAGCCGAGATTTGGGACAGGGAACCTCCTACATATATTTT
CDR3aa: CASSRDLGQGTSYIYF
abundance: NA
j_gene: TRBJ1-3
d_gene: TRBD1
v_gene: TRBV7-2

CDR3nt: TGCAGTGCCGACCCACCACAGGCGCAAAATGAAAAACTGTTTTTT
CDR3aa: CSADPPQAQNEKLFF
abundance: NA
j_gene: TRBJ1-4
d_gene: NA
v_gene: TRBV20-1

CDR3nt: TGTGCCGCCACCCTCGAGCCGGGGAACGAGCAGTTCTTC
CDR3aa: CAATLEPGNEQFF
abundance: NA
j_gene: TRBJ2-1
d_gene: NA
v_gene: TRBV10-3

CDR3nt: TGTGCCAGCAGTAGGGGGGCCGATGAGCAGTTCTTC
CDR3aa: CASSRGADEQFF
abundance: NA
j_gene: TRBJ2-1
d_gene: NA
v_gene: TRBV7-2

CDR3nt: TGCAGTGCTAAACAGGCCCAGAACACTGAAGCTTTCTTT
CDR3aa: CSAKQAQNTEAFF
abundance: many
j_gene: TRBJ1-1
d_gene: NA
v_gene: TRBV20-1

CDR3nt: TGTGCCAGCAGCTTACTGAGGAGGGGGCGCTGCGAACAGTACTTC
CDR3aa: CASSLLRRGRCEQYF
abundance: NA
j_gene: TRBJ2-7
d_gene: NA
v_gene: TRBV7-8

CDR3nt: TGTGCCAGCAGCTTAGCAGGCGGCTATAATTCACCCCTCCACTTT
CDR3aa: CASSLAGGYNSPLHF
abundance: few
j_gene: TRBJ1-6
d_gene: NA
v_gene: TRBV7-2

CDR3nt: TGTGTCAGCAGCGAGGAAGGGGGCCCTTCCACAGATACGCAGTACTTT
CDR3aa: CVSSEEGGPSTDTQYF
abundance: NA
j_gene: TRBJ2-3
d_gene: TRBD1
v_gene: TRBV25-1

CDR3nt: TGTGCCAGCAGCTTAGGACAGGGGGAGACCCAGTACTTC
CDR3aa: CASSLGQGETQYF
abundance: many
j_gene: TRBJ2-5
d_gene: TRBD1
v_gene: TRBV5-1

CDR3nt: TGTGCCAGCAGCTTGTTACAGGCCGGCATTACGGAGACCCAGTACTTC
CDR3aa: CASSLLQAGITETQYF
abundance: NA
j_gene: TRBJ2-5
d_gene: NA
v_gene: TRBV5-4

CDR3nt: TGTGCCAGCAGCTTGGGGACGGCGACCCACGAGCAGTACTTC
CDR3aa: CASSLGTATHEQYF
abundance: NA
j_gene: TRBJ2-7
d_gene: NA
v_gene: TRBV7-2

CDR3nt: TGCGCCAGCAGCGGGGAAGGGGACGGGGACGAGCAGTACTTC
CDR3aa: CASSGEGDGDEQYF
abundance: NA
j_gene: TRBJ2-7
d_gene: NA
v_gene: TRBV5-1

CDR3nt: TGTGCCAGCAGTTTATCGAGCTCTGGAAACACCATATATTTT
CDR3aa: CASSLSSSGNTIYF
abundance: many
j_gene: TRBJ1-3
d_gene: NA
v_gene: TRBV12-3/TRBV12-4

CDR3nt: TGCAGCGTTGAAACGACAGACGCCTACCAGCAGTACTTC
CDR3aa: CSVETTDAYQQYF
abundance: NA
j_gene: TRBJ2-7
d_gene: NA
v_gene: TRBV20-1

CDR3nt: TGTGCCAGCAACGGGTACTACACAGATACGCAGTATTTT
CDR3aa: CASNGYYTDTQYF
abundance: few
j_gene: TRBJ2-3
d_gene: NA
v_gene: TRBV2

CDR3nt: TGTGCCAGTAGTTCAACCCCCTGGACAGAAAATTCACCCCTCCACTTT
CDR3aa: CASSSTPWTENSPLHF
abundance: many
j_gene: TRBJ1-6
d_gene: NA
v_gene: TRBV19

CDR3nt: TGCGCCAGCTGCCATCACTCCATCGGGACAGGCAAGTCACCCCTCCACTTT
CDR3aa: CASCHHSIGTGKSPLHF
abundance: NA
j_gene: TRBJ1-6
d_gene: TRBD1
v_gene: TRBV5-1

CDR3nt: TGTGCCAGCAGCTTGTCGATAGAAACAGGCGTGGAGACCCAGTACTTC
CDR3aa: CASSLSIETGVETQYF
abundance: many
j_gene: TRBJ2-5
d_gene: NA
v_gene: TRBV5-4

CDR3nt: TGTGCCAGCAGGCCTGCGAGGACAGGGAGATCAGCCCCACAGTTCTTC
CDR3aa: CASRPARTGRSAPQFF
abundance: NA
j_gene: TRBJ2-1
d_gene: TRBD1
v_gene: TRBV12-3/TRBV12-4

CDR3nt: TGTGCCAGCAGCCCCCGGCGGGGGCAGGGTGACTCCTACGAGCAGTACTTC
CDR3aa: CASSPRRGQGDSYEQYF
abundance: many
j_gene: TRBJ2-7
d_gene: NA
v_gene: TRBV9

CDR3nt: TGCAGTGCTAGAGCGCGTCAAGCGGGGGTCTACAATGAGCAGTTCTTC
CDR3aa: CSARARQAGVYNEQFF
abundance: many
j_gene: TRBJ2-1
d_gene: TRBD2
v_gene: TRBV20-1

CDR3nt: TGCAGTGCTAGGACTAGAGAGGATAAGAATCAGCCCCAGCATTTT
CDR3aa: CSARTREDKNQPQHF
abundance: NA
j_gene: TRBJ1-5
d_gene: NA
v_gene: TRBV20-1

CDR3nt: TGTGCCACCAGTGAACTTGGCAGCGACCAGGGCTACACCTTC
CDR3aa: CATSELGSDQGYTF
abundance: NA
j_gene: TRBJ1-2
d_gene: NA
v_gene: TRBV24-1

CDR3nt: TGTGCCAGCAGCCACTTCGTAGCGTCCTCCTACGAGCAGTACTTC
CDR3aa: CASSHFVASSYEQYF
abundance: many
j_gene: TRBJ2-7
d_gene: NA
v_gene: TRBV3-1

CDR3nt: TGTGCCAGCACACGAGCGGAGCACACAGATACGCAGTATTTT
CDR3aa: CASTRAEHTDTQYF
abundance: NA
j_gene: TRBJ2-3
d_gene: NA
v_gene: TRBV5-4

CDR3nt: TGCAGTGCTATGGGGGGGACAGATACGCAGTATTTT
CDR3aa: CSAMGGTDTQYF
abundance: once
j_gene: TRBJ2-3
d_gene: TRBD2
v_gene: TRBV20-1

CDR3nt: TGCTGCATTGAGCCCCCAGGGATCTATGGCTACACCTTC
CDR3aa: CCIEPPGIYGYTF
abundance: NA
j_gene: TRBJ1-2
d_gene: NA
v_gene: TRBV29-1

CDR3nt: TGTGCCAGCAGCTTAGACAGCGATGTGCAGTTCTTC
CDR3aa: CASSLDSDVQFF
abundance: NA
j_gene: TRBJ2-1
d_gene: NA
v_gene: TRBV9

CDR3nt: TGTGCCAGCAGCTTCGACAGGTCCTACGGAAACACCATCTATTTT
CDR3aa: CASSFDRSYGNTIYF
abundance: NA
j_gene: TRBJ1-3
d_gene: NA
v_gene: TRBV11-2

CDR3nt: TGTGCCAGCACCGCATTGGGGGCTGGCTACACCTTC
CDR3aa: CASTALGAGYTF
abundance: NA
j_gene: TRBJ1-2
d_gene: NA
v_gene: TRBV2

CDR3nt: TGTGCCAGCAGCCAAGATCTTGCAGGGGGCTACGAGCAGTACTTC
CDR3aa: CASSQDLAGGYEQYF
abundance: NA
j_gene: TRBJ2-7
d_gene: TRBD1
v_gene: TRBV2

CDR3nt: TGTGCCAGTAGTGTTTTGAGGGAAGCTGGCGGCTACACCTTC
CDR3aa: CASSVLREAGGYTF
abundance: NA
j_gene: TRBJ1-2
d_gene: NA
v_gene: TRBV19

CDR3nt: TGCAGTGCTACCCCGGGACCGGAGGTTCAGTACTTC
CDR3aa: CSATPGPEVQYF
abundance: many
j_gene: TRBJ2-4
d_gene: NA
v_gene: TRBV20-1

CDR3nt: TGTGCCAGCAAGGTGCGGGGGCAGGGCCTTAATTCACCCCTCCACTTT
CDR3aa: CASKVRGQGLNSPLHF
abundance: NA
j_gene: TRBJ1-6
d_gene: NA
v_gene: TRBV12-3/TRBV12-4

CDR3nt: TGTGCCAGCAGCTCGGCGGGTATGGGCTACACCTTC
CDR3aa: CASSSAGMGYTF
abundance: NA
j_gene: TRBJ1-2
d_gene: NA
v_gene: TRBV7-9

CDR3nt: TGTGCCAGTAGCCCTTGGGGGGCAAATTCACCCCTCCACTTT
CDR3aa: CASSPWGANSPLHF
abundance: few
j_gene: TRBJ1-6
d_gene: NA
v_gene: TRBV19

CDR3nt: TGTGCCATCAGCCAGTCGGGGTGGACAGGGGCATCCTACAATGAGCAGTTCTTC
CDR3aa: CAISQSGWTGASYNEQFF
abundance: once
j_gene: TRBJ2-1
d_gene: TRBD1
v_gene: TRBV5-6

CDR3nt: TGCAGTGCTACCGGGACAGGGGATAATGAAGCTTTCTTT
CDR3aa: CSATGTGDNEAFF
abundance: NA
j_gene: TRBJ1-1
d_gene: TRBD1
v_gene: TRBV20-1

CDR3nt: TGTGCCAGCGGCGGTTTCATGAACACTGAAGCTTTCTTT
CDR3aa: CASGGFMNTEAFF
abundance: NA
j_gene: TRBJ1-1
d_gene: NA
v_gene: TRBV2

CDR3nt: TGTGCCATCAGTGATACAGCGGGGGGCTCCTACAATGAGCAGTTCTTC
CDR3aa: CAISDTAGGSYNEQFF
abundance: many
j_gene: TRBJ2-1
d_gene: TRBD2
v_gene: TRBV10-3

CDR3nt: TGCAGCCTTGTTGGTGGGGCAACGTATGGCTACACCTTC
CDR3aa: CSLVGGATYGYTF
abundance: NA
j_gene: TRBJ1-2
d_gene: NA
v_gene: TRBV29-1